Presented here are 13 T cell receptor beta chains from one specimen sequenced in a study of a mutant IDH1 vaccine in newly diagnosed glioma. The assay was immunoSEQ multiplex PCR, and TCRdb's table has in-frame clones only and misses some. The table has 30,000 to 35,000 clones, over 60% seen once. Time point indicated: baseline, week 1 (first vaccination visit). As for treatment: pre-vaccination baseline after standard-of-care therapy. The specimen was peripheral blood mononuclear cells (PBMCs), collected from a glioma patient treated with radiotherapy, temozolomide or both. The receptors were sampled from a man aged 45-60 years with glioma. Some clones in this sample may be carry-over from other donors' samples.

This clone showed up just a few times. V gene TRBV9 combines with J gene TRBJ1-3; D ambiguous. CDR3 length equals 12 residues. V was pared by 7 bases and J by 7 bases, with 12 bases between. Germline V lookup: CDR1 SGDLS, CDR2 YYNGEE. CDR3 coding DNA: TGTGCCAGCGGGCCGGGGTTGAACACCATATATTTT. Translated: CASGPGLNTIYF.

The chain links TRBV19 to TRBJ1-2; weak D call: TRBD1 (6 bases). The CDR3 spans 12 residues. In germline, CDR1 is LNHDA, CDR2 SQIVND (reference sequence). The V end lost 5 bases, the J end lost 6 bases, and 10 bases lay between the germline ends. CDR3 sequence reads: CASSSQGDGYTF. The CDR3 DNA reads TGTGCCAGTAGTTCACAGGGAGATGGCTACACCTTC.

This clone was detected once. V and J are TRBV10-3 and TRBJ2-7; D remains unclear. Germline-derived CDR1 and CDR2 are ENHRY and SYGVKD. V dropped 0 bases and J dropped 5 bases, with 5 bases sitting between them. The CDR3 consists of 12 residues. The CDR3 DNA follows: TGTGCCATCAGTGAGTCGTCAAACGAGCAGTACTTC. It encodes CAISESSNEQYF.

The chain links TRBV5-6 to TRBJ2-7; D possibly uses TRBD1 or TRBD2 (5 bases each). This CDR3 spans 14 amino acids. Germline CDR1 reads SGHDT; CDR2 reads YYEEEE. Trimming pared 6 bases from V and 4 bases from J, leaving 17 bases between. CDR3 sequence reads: CASNPRDRGYEQYF. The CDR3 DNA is TGTGCCAGCAACCCCCGGGACCGTGGGTACGAGCAGTACTTC.

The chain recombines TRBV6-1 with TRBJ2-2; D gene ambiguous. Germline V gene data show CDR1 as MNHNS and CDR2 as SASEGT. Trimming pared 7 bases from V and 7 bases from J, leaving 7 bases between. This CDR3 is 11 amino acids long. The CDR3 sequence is CASILRGELFF. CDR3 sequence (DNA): TGTGCCAGCATTCTGCGCGGGGAGCTGTTTTTT.

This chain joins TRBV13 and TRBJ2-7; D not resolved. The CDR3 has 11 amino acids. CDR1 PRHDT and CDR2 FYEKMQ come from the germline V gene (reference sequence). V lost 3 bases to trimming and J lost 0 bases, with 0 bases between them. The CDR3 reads CASSFSYEQYF. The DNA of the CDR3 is TGTGCCAGCAGCTTCTCCTACGAGCAGTACTTC.

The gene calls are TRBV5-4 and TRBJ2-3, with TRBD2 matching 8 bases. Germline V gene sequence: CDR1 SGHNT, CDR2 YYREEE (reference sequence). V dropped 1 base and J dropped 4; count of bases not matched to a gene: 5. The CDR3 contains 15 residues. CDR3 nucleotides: TGTGCCAGCAGCTTGCCGGGGGGGTCGTCAGATACGCAGTATTTT. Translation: CASSLPGGSSDTQYF.

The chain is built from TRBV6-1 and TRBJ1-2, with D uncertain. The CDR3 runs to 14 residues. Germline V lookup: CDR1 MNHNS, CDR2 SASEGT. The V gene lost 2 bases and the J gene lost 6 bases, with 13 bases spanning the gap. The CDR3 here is CASSERRILHGYTF. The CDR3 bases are TGTGCCAGCAGTGAAAGGAGGATCCTGCATGGCTACACCTTC.

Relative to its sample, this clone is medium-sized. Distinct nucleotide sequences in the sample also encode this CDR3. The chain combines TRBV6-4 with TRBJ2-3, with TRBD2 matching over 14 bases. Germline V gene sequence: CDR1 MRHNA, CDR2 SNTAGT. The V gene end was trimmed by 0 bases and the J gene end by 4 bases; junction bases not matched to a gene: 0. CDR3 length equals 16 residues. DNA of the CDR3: TGTGCCAGCAGTGACTCGACTAGCGGGGGGGCAGATACGCAGTATTTT. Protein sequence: CASSDSTSGGADTQYF.

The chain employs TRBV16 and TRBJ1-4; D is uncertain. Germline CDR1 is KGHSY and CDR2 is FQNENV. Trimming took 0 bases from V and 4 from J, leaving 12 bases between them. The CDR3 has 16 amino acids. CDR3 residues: CASSQSRWRINEKLFF. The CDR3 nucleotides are TGTGCCAGCAGCCAATCTCGGTGGCGGATTAATGAAAAACTGTTTTTT.

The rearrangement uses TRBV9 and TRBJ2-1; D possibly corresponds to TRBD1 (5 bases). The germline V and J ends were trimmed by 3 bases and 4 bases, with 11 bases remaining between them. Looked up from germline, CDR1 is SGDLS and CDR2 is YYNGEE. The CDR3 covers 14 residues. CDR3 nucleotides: TGTGCCAGCAGCGCCCGACAGCAGTACAATGAGCAGTTCTTC. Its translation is CASSARQQYNEQFF.

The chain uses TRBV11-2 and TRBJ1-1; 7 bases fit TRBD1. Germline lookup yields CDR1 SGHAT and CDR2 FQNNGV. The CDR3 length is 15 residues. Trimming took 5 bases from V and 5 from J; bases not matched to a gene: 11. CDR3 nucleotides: TGTGCCAGCAGCCCTCGGACAGGAGCGAAAACTGAAGCTTTCTTT. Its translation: CASSPRTGAKTEAFF. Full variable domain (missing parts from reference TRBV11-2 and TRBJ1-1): EAGVAQSPRYKIIEKRQSVAFWCNPISGHATLYWYQQILGQGPKLLIQFQNNGVVDDSQLPKDRFSAERLKGVDSTLKIQPAKLEDSAVYLCASSPRTGAKTEAFFGQGTRLTVV.

The CDR3 sequence: CASSLSKDSRKMNTEAFF. As DNA, the CDR3 is TGTGCCAGCAGCTTATCCAAGGACAGCAGAAAAATGAACACTGAAGCTTTCTTT. This chain joins TRBV2 and TRBJ1-1; D perhaps matches TRBD1 (6 bases). This CDR3 has 18 amino acids. Germline lookup yields CDR1 SNHLY and CDR2 FYNNEI. The germline V and J ends were trimmed by 6 bases and 0 bases, with 23 bases remaining between them. The full variable domain, completed using reference TRBV2 and TRBJ1-1, is EPEVTQTPSHQVTQMGQEVILRCVPISNHLYFYWYRQILGQKVEFLVSFYNNEISEKSEIFDDQFSVERPDGSNFTLKIRSTKLEDSAMYFCASSLSKDSRKMNTEAFFGQGTRLTVV.